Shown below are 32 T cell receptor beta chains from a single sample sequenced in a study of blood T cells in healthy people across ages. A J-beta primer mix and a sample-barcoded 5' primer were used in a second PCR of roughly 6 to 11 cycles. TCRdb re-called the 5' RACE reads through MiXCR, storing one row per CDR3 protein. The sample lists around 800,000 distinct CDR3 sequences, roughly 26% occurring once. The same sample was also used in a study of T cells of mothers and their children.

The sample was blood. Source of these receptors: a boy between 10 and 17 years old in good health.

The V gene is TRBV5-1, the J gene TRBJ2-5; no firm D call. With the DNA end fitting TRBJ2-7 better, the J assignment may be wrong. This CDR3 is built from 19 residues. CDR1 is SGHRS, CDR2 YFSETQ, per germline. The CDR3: CASSFQTTHRRNLPGEQYF. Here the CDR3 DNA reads TGCGCCAGCAGCTTCCAGACCACACATCGGCGAAACCTACCCGGCGAGCAGTACTTC.

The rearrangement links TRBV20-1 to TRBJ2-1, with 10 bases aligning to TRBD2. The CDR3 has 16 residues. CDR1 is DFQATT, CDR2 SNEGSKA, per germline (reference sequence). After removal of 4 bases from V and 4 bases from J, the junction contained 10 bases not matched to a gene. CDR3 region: CSAMQPGTSAYNEQFF. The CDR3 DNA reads TGCAGTGCTATGCAGCCCGGGACTAGCGCGTACAATGAGCAGTTCTTC.

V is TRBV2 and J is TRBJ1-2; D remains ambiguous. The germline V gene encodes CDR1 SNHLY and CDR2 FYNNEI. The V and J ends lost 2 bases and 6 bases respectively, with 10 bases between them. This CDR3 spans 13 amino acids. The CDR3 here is CASSESSPDGYTF. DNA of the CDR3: TGTGCCAGCAGTGAATCTTCTCCGGATGGCTACACCTTC.

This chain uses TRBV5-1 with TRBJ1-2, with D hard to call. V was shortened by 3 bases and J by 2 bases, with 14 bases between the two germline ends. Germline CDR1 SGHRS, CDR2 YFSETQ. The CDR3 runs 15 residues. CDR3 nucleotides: TGCGCCAGCAGCTGGACCGTAGAGATCAACTATGGCTACACCTTC. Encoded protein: CASSWTVEINYGYTF.

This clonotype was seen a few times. CDR3 protein: CAWGGQGLHETQYF. DNA of the CDR3: TGTGCCTGGGGGGGACAGGGGTTGCATGAGACCCAGTACTTC. V is TRBV30 and J is TRBJ2-5, with 10 bases that match TRBD1. Germline V lookup: CDR1 GTSNPN, CDR2 SVGIG (reference sequence). This CDR3 has 14 amino acids. After removal of 5 bases from V and 5 bases from J, the junction contained 8 bases not matched to a gene.

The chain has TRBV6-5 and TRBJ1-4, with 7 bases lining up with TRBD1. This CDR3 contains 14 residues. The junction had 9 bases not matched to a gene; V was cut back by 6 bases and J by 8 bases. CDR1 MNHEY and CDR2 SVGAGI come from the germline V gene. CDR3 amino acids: CASRTGAWVEKLFF. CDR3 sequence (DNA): TGTGCCAGCAGAACAGGGGCCTGGGTCGAAAAACTGTTTTTT.

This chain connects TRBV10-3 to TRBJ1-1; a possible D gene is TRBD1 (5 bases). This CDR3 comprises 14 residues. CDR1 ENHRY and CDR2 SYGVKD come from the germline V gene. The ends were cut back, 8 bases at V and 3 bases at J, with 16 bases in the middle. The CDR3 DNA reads TGTGCCATCCATCAGGGTTGGGGGGACACTGAAGCTTTCTTT. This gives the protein CAIHQGWGDTEAFF.

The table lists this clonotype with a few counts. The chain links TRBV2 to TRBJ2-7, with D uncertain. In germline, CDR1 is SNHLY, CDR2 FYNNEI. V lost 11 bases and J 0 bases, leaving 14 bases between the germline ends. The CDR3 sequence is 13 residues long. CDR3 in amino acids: CACTPVSSYEQYF. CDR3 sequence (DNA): TGTGCCTGCACCCCGGTAAGCTCCTACGAGCAGTACTTC.

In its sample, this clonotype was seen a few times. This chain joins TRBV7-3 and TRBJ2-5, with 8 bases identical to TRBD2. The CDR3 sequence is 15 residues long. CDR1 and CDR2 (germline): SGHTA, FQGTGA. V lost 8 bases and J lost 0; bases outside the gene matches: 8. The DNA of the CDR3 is TGTGCCAGCTCCCGAGCGGGGGCGTACCAAGAGACCCAGTACTTC. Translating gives CASSRAGAYQETQYF.

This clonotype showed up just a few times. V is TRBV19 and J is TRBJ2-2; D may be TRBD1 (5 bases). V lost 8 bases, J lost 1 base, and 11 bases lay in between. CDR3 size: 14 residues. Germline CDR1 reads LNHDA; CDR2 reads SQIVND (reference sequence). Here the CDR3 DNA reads TGTGCCAGTCGGTCAAGGGGGAACACCGGGGAGCTGTTTTTT. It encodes CASRSRGNTGELFF. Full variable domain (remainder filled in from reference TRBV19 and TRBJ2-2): DGGITQSPKYLFRKEGQNVTLSCEQNLNHDAMYWYRQDPGQGLRLIYYSQIVNDFQKGDIAEGYSVSREKKESFPLTVTSAQKNPTAFYLCASRSRGNTGELFFGEGSRLTVL.

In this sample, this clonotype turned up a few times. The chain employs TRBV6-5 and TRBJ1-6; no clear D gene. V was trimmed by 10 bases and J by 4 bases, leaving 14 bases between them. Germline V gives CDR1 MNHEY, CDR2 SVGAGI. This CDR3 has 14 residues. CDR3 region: CATSEGPYNSPLHF. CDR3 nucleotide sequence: TGTGCCACCTCAGAGGGTCCTTATAATTCACCCCTCCACTTT.

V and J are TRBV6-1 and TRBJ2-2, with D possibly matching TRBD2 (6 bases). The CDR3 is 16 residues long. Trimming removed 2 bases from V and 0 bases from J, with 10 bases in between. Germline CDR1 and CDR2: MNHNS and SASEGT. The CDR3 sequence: CASSEMAGTNTGELFF. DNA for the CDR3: TGTGCCAGCAGTGAAATGGCGGGAACGAACACCGGGGAGCTGTTTTTT.

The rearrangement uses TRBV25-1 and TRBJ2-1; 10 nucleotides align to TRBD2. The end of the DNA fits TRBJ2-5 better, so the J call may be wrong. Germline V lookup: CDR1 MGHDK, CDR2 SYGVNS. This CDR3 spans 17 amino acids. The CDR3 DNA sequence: TGTGCCAGCAGTGAGGGGACTAGCGTATCCGTAGGGGAGACCCAGTACTTC. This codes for CASSEGTSVSVGETQYF.

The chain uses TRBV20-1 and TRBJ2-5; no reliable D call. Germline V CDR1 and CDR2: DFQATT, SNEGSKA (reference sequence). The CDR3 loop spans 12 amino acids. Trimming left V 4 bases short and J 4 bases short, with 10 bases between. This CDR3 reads CSATSGRETQYF. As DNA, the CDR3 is TGCAGTGCTACCAGTGGACGAGAGACCCAGTACTTC.

CDR3 in DNA: TGTGCCAGCAGCTCCCCGGGACTAGCGGGGGGGTCCGGTACCCAGTACTTC. Translation: CASSSPGLAGGSGTQYF. The chain combines TRBV28 with TRBJ2-5, with 16 bases that match TRBD2. The CDR3 is made up of 17 amino acids. V lost 6 bases to trimming and J lost 8 bases; unmatched junction nucleotides: 12. CDR1 and CDR2 from the germline V gene are MDHEN and SYDVKM. The full variable domain, completed using reference TRBV28 and TRBJ2-5, is DVKVTQSSRYLVKRTGEKVFLECVQDMDHENMFWYRQDPGLGLRLIYFSYDVKMKEKGDIPEGYSVSREKKERFSLILESASTNQTSMYLCASSSPGLAGGSGTQYFGPGTRLLVL.

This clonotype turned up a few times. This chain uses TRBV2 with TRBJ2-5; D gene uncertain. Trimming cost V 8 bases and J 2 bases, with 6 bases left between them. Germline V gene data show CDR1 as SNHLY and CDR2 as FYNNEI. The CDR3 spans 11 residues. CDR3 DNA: TGTGCCAGCGCAGAGCAAGAGACCCAGTACTTC. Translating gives CASAEQETQYF.

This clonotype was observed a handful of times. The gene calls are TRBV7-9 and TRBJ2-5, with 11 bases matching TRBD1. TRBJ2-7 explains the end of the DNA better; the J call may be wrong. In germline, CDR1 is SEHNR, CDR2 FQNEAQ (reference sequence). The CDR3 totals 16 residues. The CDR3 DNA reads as TGTGCCAGCAGCTCCCCTTCGGACAGGGGGCAGTACGAGCAGTACTTC. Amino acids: CASSSPSDRGQYEQYF.

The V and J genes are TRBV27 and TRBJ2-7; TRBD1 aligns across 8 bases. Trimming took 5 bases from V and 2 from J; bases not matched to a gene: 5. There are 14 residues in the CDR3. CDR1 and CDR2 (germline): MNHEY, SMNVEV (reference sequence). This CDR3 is CASSRWTGPYEQYF. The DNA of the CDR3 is TGTGCCAGCAGTCGATGGACAGGGCCCTACGAGCAGTACTTC.

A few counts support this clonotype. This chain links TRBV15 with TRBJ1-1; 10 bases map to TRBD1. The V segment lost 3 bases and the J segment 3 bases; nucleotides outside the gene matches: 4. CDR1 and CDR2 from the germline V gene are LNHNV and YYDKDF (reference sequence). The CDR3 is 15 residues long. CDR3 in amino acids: CATSRGTGADTEAFF. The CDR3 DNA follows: TGTGCCACCAGCAGGGGGACAGGGGCTGACACTGAAGCTTTCTTT.

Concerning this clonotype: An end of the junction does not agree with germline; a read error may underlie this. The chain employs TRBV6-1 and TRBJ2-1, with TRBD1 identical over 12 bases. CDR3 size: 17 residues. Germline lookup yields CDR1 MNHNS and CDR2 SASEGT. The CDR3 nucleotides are TGTGCCAGCACTGAAAGGGGACAGGGGGCTTTTTTCAATGAGCAGTTCTTC. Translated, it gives CASTERGQGAFFNEQFF.

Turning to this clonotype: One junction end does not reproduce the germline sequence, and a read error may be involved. This chain's CDR3 is CAGSVGQTETQYF. CDR3 coding DNA: TGTGCCGGCAGCGTAGGGCAAACGGAGACCCAGTACTTC. The chain employs TRBV9 and TRBJ2-5; the D is unclear. Germline CDR1 SGDLS, CDR2 YYNGEE. The CDR3 length is 13 residues.

The CDR3 coding sequence is TGTGCCGGCACCCAGGACCTGAGCTCCTACAATGAGCAGTTCTTC. As protein: CAGTQDLSSYNEQFF. This sequence joins TRBV6-7 and TRBJ2-1; D is unclear. TRBV6-7 is noted as an ORF with a role that remains uncertain. V was shortened by 11 bases and J by 0 bases, with 17 bases between the two germline ends. This CDR3 has 15 amino acids.

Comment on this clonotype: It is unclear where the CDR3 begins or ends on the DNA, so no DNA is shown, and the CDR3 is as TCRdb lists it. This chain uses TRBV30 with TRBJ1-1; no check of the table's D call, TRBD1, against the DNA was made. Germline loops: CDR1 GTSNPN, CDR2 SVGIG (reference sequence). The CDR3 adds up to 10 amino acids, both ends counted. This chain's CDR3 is CAWGTGTGSF.

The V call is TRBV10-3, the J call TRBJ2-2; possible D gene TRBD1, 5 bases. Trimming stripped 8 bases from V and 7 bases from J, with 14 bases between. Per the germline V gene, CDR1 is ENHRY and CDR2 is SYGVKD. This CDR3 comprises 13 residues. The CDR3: CAIVGLSGGELFF. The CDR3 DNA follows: TGTGCCATCGTGGGGCTAAGTGGCGGGGAGCTGTTTTTT.

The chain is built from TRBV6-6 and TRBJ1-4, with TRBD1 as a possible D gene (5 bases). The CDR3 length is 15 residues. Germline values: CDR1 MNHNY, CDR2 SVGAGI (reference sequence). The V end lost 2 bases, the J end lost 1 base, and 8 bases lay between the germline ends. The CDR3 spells CASSYTRVTNEKLFF. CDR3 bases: TGTGCCAGCAGTTACACCAGGGTAACTAATGAAAAACTGTTTTTT.

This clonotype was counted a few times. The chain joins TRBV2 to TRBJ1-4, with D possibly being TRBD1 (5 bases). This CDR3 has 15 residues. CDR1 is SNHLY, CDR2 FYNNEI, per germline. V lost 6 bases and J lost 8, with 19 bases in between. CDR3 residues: CASRGRGPKVEKLFF. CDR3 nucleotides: TGTGCCAGCAGAGGCCGGGGCCCTAAAGTGGAAAAACTGTTTTTT.

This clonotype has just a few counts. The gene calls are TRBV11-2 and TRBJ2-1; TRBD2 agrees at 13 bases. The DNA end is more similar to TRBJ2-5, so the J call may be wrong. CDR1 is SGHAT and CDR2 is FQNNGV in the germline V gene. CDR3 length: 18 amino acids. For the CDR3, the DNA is TGTGCCAGCAGCCCGACTAGCGGGGGGCCCGGATGGGCGGAGACCCAGTACTTC. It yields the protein CASSPTSGGPGWAETQYF.

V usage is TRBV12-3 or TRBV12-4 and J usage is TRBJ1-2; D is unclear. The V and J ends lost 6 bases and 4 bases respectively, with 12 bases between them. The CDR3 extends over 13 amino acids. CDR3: CASSRSLCYGYTF. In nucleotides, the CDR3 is TGTGCCAGCAGCCGTTCCTTGTGCTATGGCTACACCTTC.

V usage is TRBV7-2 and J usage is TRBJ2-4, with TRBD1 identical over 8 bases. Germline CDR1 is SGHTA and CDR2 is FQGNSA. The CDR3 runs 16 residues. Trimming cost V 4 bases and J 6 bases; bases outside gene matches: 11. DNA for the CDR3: TGTGCCAGCAGCTCAACAACGAGGACAGGGAGAAACATTCAGTACTTC. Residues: CASSSTTRTGRNIQYF.

The CDR3 loop is CASSLPWGEHYGYTF. CDR3 coding DNA: TGTGCCAGCAGCCTTCCGTGGGGCGAGCACTATGGCTACACCTTC. The J gene is TRBJ1-2, the V gene TRBV28; a weak D match, TRBD1 (5 bases). CDR1 is MDHEN, CDR2 SYDVKM, per germline. V was cut by 6 bases and J by 3 bases, with 17 bases left in between. The CDR3 covers 15 residues.

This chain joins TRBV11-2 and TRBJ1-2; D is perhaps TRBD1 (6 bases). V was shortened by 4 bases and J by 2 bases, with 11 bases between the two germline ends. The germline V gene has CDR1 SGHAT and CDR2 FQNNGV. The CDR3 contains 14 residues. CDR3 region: CASSSRTENYGYTF. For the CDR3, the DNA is TGTGCCAGCAGCTCCCGGACAGAGAACTATGGCTACACCTTC.

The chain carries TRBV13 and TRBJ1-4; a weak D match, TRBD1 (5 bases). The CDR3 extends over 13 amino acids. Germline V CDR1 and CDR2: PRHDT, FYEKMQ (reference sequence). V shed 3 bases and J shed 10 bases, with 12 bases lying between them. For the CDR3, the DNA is TGTGCCAGCAGCTTGGGGGACTTAGGAAAACTGTTTTTT. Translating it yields CASSLGDLGKLFF. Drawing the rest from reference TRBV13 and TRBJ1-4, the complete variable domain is AAGVIQSPRHLIKEKRETATLKCYPIPRHDTVYWYQQGPGQDPQFLISFYEKMQSDKGSIPDRFSAQQFSDYHSELNMSSLELGDSALYFCASSLGDLGKLFFGSGTQLSVL.